This T cell receptor beta chain stems from a study of blood T cell repertoires in COVID-19. For the study at large: Samples came from the United States, Italy and Spain, spanning acute and convalescent COVID-19. Sources were T cells, B-cell-depleted T cells, or PBMCs; the material itself was cDNA or gDNA.

Seattle enrolled patients during active infection and tracked them longitudinally. Profiled with immunoSEQ multiplex PCR; TCRdb holds only in-frame clones, not every one. Of 350,000 to 450,000 clones listed, around 91% were seen once; the top ten hold roughly 1.6%. Germline V gene lookup returns CDR1 MDHEN and CDR2 SYDVKM. The CDR3 is 16 residues long. V dropped 5 bases and J dropped 1; count of bases not matched to a gene: 9. This TCR was sampled from a middle-aged woman with COVID-19, enrolled during active disease. The chain is built from TRBV28 and TRBJ1-1; 8 bases are shared with TRBD1. The sample was peripheral blood. CDR3 DNA: TGTGCCAGCAGTCTACGGACAGGGCGGGAGAACACTGAAGCTTTCTTT. Translating it yields CASSLRTGRENTEAFF.